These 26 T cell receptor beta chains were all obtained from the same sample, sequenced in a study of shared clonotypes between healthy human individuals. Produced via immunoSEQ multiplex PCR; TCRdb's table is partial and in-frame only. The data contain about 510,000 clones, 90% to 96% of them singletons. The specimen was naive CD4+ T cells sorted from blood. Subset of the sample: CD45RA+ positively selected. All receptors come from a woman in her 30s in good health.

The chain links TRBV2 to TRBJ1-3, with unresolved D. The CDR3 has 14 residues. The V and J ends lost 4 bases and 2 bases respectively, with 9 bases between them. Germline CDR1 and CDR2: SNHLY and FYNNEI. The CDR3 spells CASSVSVTGNTIYF. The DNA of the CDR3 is TGTGCCAGCAGTGTTTCCGTTACTGGAAACACCATATATTTT.

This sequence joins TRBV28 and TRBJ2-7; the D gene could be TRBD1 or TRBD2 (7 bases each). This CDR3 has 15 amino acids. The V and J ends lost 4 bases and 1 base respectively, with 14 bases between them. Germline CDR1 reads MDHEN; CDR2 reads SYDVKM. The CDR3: CASSSGGQTSYEQYF. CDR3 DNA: TGTGCCAGCAGTTCGGGGGGACAGACGTCCTACGAGCAGTACTTC.

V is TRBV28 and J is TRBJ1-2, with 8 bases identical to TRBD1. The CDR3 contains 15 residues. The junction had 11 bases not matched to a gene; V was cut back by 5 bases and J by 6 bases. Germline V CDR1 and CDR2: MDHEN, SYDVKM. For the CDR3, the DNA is TGTGCCAGCAGTACTTGGACAGGGAATTTGGATGGCTACACCTTC. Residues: CASSTWTGNLDGYTF.

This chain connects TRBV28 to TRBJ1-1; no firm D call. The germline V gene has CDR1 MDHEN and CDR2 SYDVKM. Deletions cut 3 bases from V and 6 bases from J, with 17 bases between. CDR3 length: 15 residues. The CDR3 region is CASSFTVRTRAEAFF. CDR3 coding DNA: TGTGCCAGCAGTTTTACGGTCAGGACTAGGGCTGAAGCTTTCTTT.

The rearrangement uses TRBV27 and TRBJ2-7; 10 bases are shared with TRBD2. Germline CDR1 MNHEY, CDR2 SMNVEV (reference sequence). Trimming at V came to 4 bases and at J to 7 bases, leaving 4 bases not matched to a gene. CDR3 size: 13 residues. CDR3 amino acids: CASSSAGGLEQYF. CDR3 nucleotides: TGTGCCAGCAGTTCAGCGGGAGGGCTGGAGCAGTACTTC.

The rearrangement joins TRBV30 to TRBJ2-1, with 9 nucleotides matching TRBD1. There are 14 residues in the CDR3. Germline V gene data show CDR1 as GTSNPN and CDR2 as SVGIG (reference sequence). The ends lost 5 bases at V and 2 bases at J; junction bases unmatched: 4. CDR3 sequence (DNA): TGTGCCTGGGTACAGGGGGCCCCCTACAATGAGCAGTTCTTC. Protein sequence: CAWVQGAPYNEQFF.

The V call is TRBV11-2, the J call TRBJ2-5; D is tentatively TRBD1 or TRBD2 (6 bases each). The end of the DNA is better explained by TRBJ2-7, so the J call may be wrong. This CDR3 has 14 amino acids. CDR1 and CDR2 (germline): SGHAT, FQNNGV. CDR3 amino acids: CASSPGAVSYEQYF. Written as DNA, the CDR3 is TGTGCCAGCAGCCCGGGGGCGGTTTCCTACGAGCAGTACTTC.

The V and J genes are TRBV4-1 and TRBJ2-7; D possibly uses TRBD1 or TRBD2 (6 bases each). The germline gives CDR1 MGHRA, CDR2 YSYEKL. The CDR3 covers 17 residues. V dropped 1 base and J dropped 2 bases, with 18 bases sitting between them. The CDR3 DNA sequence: TGCGCCAGCAGCCAAGCCCCCCTCTCGCGGGACACCTACGAGCAGTACTTC. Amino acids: CASSQAPLSRDTYEQYF.

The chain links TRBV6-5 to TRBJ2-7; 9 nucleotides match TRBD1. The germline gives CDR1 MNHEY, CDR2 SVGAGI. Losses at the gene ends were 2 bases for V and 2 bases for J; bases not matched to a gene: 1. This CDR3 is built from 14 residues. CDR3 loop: CASSYRDRAYEQYF. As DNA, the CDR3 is TGTGCCAGCAGTTACCGGGACAGGGCCTACGAGCAGTACTTC.

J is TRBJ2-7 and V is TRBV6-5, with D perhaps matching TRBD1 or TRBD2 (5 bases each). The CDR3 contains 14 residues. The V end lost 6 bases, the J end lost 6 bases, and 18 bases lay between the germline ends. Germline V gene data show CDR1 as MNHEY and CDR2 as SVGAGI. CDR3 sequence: CASRNDLEGTEQYF. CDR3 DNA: TGTGCCAGCAGGAACGACCTGGAAGGGACCGAGCAGTACTTC.

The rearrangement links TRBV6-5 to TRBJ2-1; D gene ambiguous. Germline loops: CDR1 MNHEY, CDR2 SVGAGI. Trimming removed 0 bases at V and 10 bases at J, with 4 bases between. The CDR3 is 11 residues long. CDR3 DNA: TGTGCCAGCAGTTACTCAGAGGAGCAGTTCTTC. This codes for CASSYSEEQFF.

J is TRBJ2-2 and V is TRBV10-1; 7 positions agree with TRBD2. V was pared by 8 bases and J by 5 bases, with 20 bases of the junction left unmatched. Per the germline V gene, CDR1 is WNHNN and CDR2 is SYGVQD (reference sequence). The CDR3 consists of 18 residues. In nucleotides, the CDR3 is TGCGCCAGCCCCCCTCGAGGCTTGCCACCAGCGGGGACCGGGGAGCTGTTTTTT. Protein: CASPPRGLPPAGTGELFF.

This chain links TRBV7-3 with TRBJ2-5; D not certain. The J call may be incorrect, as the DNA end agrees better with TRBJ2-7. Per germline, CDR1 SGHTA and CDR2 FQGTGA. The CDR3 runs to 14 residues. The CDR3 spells CASSLMERSYEQYF. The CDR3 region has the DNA TGTGCCAGCAGCTTAATGGAGCGCTCCTACGAGCAGTACTTC.

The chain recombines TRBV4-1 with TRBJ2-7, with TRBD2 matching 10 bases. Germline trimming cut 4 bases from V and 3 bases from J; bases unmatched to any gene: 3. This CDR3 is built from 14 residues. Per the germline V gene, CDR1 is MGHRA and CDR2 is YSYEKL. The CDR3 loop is CASSPGTSDYEQYF. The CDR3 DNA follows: TGCGCCAGCAGCCCCGGGACTAGCGACTACGAGCAGTACTTC.

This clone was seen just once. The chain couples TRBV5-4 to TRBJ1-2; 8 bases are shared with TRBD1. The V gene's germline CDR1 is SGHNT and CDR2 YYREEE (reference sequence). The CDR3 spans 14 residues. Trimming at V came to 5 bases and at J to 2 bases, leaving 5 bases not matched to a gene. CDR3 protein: CASRPGQENYGYTF. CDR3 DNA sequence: TGTGCCAGCAGGCCGGGACAGGAAAACTATGGCTACACCTTC.

This CDR3 is CASSVGPQSYEQYF. The CDR3 DNA reads TGTGCCAGCAGCGTAGGCCCGCAATCCTACGAGCAGTACTTC. The rearrangement joins TRBV9 to TRBJ2-5; D unclear. The J call may be incorrect, as the DNA end agrees better with TRBJ2-7. CDR3 length: 14 residues. The germline V gene encodes CDR1 SGDLS and CDR2 YYNGEE.

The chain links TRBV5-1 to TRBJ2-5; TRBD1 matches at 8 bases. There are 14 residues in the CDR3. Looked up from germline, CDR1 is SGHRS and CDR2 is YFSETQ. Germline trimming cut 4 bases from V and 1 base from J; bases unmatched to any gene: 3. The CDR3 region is CASSTTGAQETQYF. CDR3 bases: TGCGCCAGCAGCACGACAGGGGCCCAAGAGACCCAGTACTTC.

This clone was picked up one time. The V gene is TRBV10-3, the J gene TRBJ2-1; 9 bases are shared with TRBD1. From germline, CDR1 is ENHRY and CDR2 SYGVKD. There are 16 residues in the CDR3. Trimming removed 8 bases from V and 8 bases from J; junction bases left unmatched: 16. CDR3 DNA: TGTGCCATCTCCACAGGGGGCAACCGGGGTCACCATGAGCAGTTCTTC. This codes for CAISTGGNRGHHEQFF.

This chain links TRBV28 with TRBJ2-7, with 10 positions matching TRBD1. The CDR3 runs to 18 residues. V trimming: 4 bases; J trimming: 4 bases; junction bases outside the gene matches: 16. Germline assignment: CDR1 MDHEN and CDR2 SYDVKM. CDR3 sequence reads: CASSSRDRGYKIRYEQYF. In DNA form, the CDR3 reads TGTGCCAGCAGTTCCCGGGACAGGGGATATAAAATTCGGTACGAGCAGTACTTC. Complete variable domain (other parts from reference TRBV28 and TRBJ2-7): DVKVTQSSRYLVKRTGEKVFLECVQDMDHENMFWYRQDPGLGLRLIYFSYDVKMKEKGDIPEGYSVSREKKERFSLILESASTNQTSMYLCASSSRDRGYKIRYEQYFGPGTRLTVT.

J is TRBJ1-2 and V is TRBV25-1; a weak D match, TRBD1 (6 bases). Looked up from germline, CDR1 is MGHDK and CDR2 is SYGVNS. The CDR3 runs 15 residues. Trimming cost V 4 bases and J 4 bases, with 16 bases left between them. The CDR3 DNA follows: TGTGCCAGCAGTGGGACCTCAGGGGACCCCTATGGCTACACCTTC. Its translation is CASSGTSGDPYGYTF.

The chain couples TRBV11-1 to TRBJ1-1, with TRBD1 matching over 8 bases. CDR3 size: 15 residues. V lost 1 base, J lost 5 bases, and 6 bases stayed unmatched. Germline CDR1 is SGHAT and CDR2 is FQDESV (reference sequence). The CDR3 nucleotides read TGTGCCAGCAGCTTAGGCAGGGGGCGGTATACTGAAGCTTTCTTT. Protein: CASSLGRGRYTEAFF.

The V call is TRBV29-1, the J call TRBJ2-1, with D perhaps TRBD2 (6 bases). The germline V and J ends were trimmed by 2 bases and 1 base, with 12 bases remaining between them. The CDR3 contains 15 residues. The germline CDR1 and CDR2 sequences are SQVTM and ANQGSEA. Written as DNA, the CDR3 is TGCAGCGTTGAAAGGGAGGCGAGATCCTACAATGAGCAGTTCTTC. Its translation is CSVEREARSYNEQFF.

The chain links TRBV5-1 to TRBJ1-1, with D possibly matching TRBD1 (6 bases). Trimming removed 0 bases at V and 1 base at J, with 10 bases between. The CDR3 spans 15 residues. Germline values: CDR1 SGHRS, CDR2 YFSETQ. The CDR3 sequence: CASSLVGGANTEAFF. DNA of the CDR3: TGCGCCAGCAGCTTGGTAGGGGGGGCGAACACTGAAGCTTTCTTT.

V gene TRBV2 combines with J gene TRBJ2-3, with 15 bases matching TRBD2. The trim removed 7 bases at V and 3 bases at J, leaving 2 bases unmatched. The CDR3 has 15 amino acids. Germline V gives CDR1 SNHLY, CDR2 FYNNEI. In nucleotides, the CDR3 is TGTGCCAGCAAGGGACTAGCGGGAGGAACAGATACGCAGTATTTT. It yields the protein CASKGLAGGTDTQYF.

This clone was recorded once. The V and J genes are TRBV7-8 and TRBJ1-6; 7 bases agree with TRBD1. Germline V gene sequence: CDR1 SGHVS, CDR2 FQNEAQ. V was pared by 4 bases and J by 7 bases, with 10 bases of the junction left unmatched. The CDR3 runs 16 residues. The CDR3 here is CASSYKATGYNSPLHF. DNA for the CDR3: TGTGCCAGCAGCTACAAAGCGACAGGGTACAATTCACCCCTCCACTTT.

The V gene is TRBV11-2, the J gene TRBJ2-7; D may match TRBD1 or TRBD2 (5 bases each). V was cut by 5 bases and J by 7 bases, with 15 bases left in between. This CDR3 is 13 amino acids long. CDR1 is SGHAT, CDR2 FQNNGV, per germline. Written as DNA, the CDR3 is TGTGCCAGCAGCCGGGACCGGACTGGGGAGCAGTACTTC. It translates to CASSRDRTGEQYF.